The 21 T cell receptor beta chains below were found in one sample sequenced in a study of regulatory dendritic cells for organ transplantation. The method was immunoSEQ multiplex PCR; TCRdb's version includes in-frame clones alone and lacks a portion of them. The table lists tens of thousands of clones, about nine tenths of them singletons. Sequencing was carried out using naive CD8+ T cells from blood. Indicated subset: CD45RA+ naive T cells. These receptors were collected from a human donor in good health.

V usage is TRBV7-9 and J usage is TRBJ1-2; D call uncertain. V lost 7 bases to trimming and J lost 0 bases, with 12 bases between them. The CDR3 runs 14 residues. Germline V CDR1 and CDR2: SEHNR, FQNEAQ (reference sequence). The CDR3 DNA sequence: TGTGCCAGCAACCCAGCTGGAGCTAACTATGGCTACACCTTC. It specifies CASNPAGANYGYTF.

This sequence joins TRBV10-3 and TRBJ2-5; 8 bases map to TRBD2. The V and J ends lost 2 bases and 0 bases, in that order; junction bases with no gene match: 17. The CDR3 consists of 20 residues. Looked up from germline, CDR1 is ENHRY and CDR2 is SYGVKD. Here the CDR3 reads CAISERVYSGTEINQETQYF. The CDR3 nucleotides are TGTGCCATCAGTGAGAGGGTTTATAGCGGGACCGAAATAAACCAAGAGACCCAGTACTTC.

The V gene is TRBV7-2, the J gene TRBJ2-5; D not certain. V was clipped by 5 bases and J by 5 bases, with 18 bases between them. The CDR3 is made up of 15 amino acids. CDR1 is SGHTA and CDR2 is FQGNSA in the germline V gene. The CDR3 nucleotides read TGTGCCAGCAGCCTACATGATACTCGGGTGGAGACCCAGTACTTC. Its protein is CASSLHDTRVETQYF.

This rearrangement joins TRBV20-1 to TRBJ1-2, with a weak D call TRBD1 (5 bases). Germline CDR1 and CDR2: DFQATT and SNEGSKA (reference sequence). CDR3 length: 10 amino acids. V gave up 6 bases and J gave up 10 bases, with 12 bases separating them. For the CDR3, the DNA is TGCAGTGCGCGGGACTTCGTCTACACCTTC. It specifies CSARDFVYTF.

Here the CDR3 reads CASSRYSGYQETQYF. The CDR3 DNA is TGTGCCAGCAGTCGCTATAGCGGGTATCAAGAGACCCAGTACTTC. The rearrangement uses TRBV6-5 and TRBJ2-5; TRBD2 aligns across 7 bases. The V segment lost 5 bases and the J segment 2 bases; nucleotides outside the gene matches: 8. Germline V CDR1 and CDR2: MNHEY, SVGAGI. CDR3 length equals 15 residues.

The CDR3 sequence is CASSRTSGRAGSYNEQFF. The CDR3 DNA reads TGTGCCAGCAGTCGGACTAGCGGGAGGGCCGGCTCCTACAATGAGCAGTTCTTC. The chain links TRBV28 to TRBJ2-1, with 15 bases lining up with TRBD2. The CDR3 is made up of 18 amino acids. CDR1 and CDR2 (germline): MDHEN, SYDVKM. V trimming: 5 bases; J trimming: 0 bases; junction bases outside the gene matches: 5.

J is TRBJ2-1 and V is TRBV4-1; D is unresolved. Between the trimmed V and J ends, which lost 2 bases and 7 bases, there was a span of 9 bases. CDR3 length: 13 amino acids. The germline CDR1 and CDR2 sequences are MGHRA and YSYEKL. The CDR3 bases are TGCGCCAGCAGCCAACGCCGAGGTAATGAGCAGTTCTTC. Translation: CASSQRRGNEQFF.

The chain couples TRBV29-1 to TRBJ2-5; D unclear. CDR3 length: 11 amino acids. Germline loops: CDR1 SQVTM, CDR2 ANQGSEA. Trimming removed 2 bases from V and 6 bases from J, with 7 bases in between. The DNA for the CDR3 is TGCAGCGTTGAATCCCGCCAGACCCAGTACTTC. Its protein product is CSVESRQTQYF.

The chain combines TRBV5-4 with TRBJ2-3; D uncertain. V was cut by 4 bases and J by 7 bases, with 19 bases left in between. This CDR3 has 15 residues. Per germline, CDR1 SGHNT and CDR2 YYREEE (reference sequence). In DNA form, the CDR3 reads TGTGCCAGCAGCCCGTTCGGTAGTAGAGTATATACGCAGTATTTT. The encoded protein is CASSPFGSRVYTQYF.

V usage is TRBV7-9 and J usage is TRBJ1-1, with 11 bases matching TRBD1. Germline lookup yields CDR1 SEHNR and CDR2 FQNEAQ (reference sequence). This CDR3 comprises 17 residues. With V trimmed by 3 bases and J by 1 base, 7 bases remained unmatched. This CDR3 reads CASSLGTGGERNTEAFF. As DNA, the CDR3 is TGTGCCAGCAGCTTGGGGACAGGGGGGGAGAGGAACACTGAAGCTTTCTTT.

The gene calls are TRBV6-4 and TRBJ1-1, with 9 bases matching TRBD1. The CDR3 spans 16 residues. The junction had 11 bases not matched to a gene; V was cut back by 8 bases and J by 1 base. Germline V gene sequence: CDR1 MRHNA, CDR2 SNTAGT. The CDR3, as DNA: TGTGCCAGCCGACAGGGGGATCGGACGGCGAACACTGAAGCTTTCTTT. Translation gives CASRQGDRTANTEAFF.

A single count supports this clone. V and J are TRBV9 and TRBJ2-1; no clear D gene. CDR3 length equals 15 residues. V lost 0 bases, J lost 5 bases, and 12 bases lay in between. Germline CDR1 and CDR2: SGDLS and YYNGEE. The CDR3 nucleotides are TGTGCCAGCAGCGTAGGGGCAGGAAATAACAATGAGCAGTTCTTC. Its protein is CASSVGAGNNNEQFF.

CDR3 DNA: TGTGCCAGCAGCTTAGCTTCTACCCAGACCCAGTACTTC. Its protein is CASSLASTQTQYF. This chain links TRBV7-9 with TRBJ2-5; no clear D. This CDR3 contains 13 residues. Trimming removed 0 bases at V and 6 bases at J, with 8 bases between. Germline V gene data show CDR1 as SEHNR and CDR2 as FQNEAQ (reference sequence).

This chain uses TRBV5-1 with TRBJ1-4, with D unresolved. The CDR3 sequence is 14 residues long. Germline CDR1 reads SGHRS; CDR2 reads YFSETQ. V lost 3 bases and J lost 4, with 10 bases in between. CDR3: CASSSEAFNEKLFF. The CDR3 bases are TGCGCCAGCAGCTCCGAAGCCTTTAATGAAAAACTGTTTTTT. Combining the CDR3 with reference TRBV5-1 and TRBJ1-4 gives the whole variable domain KAGVTQTPRYLIKTRGQQVTLSCSPISGHRSVSWYQQTPGQGLQFLFEYFSETQRNKGNFPGRFSGRQFSNSRSEMNVSTLELGDSALYLCASSSEAFNEKLFFGSGTQLSVL.

The chain uses TRBV6-5 and TRBJ2-5, with 7 bases identical to TRBD1. CDR3 length: 14 residues. Germline-derived CDR1 and CDR2 are MNHEY and SVGAGI. J lost 6 bases, V lost 1 base, and 5 bases had no gene match. The CDR3 sequence is CASSYWQGEKTQYF. CDR3 nucleotide sequence: TGTGCCAGCAGTTACTGGCAGGGGGAGAAGACCCAGTACTTC.

The rearrangement uses TRBV5-4 and TRBJ2-1; no clear D. Germline V gives CDR1 SGHNT, CDR2 YYREEE (reference sequence). V lost 4 bases and J 7 bases, leaving 12 bases between the germline ends. This CDR3 region has 13 residues. CDR3 nucleotide sequence: TGTGCCAGCAGCCCTCACCCGGCAAATGAGCAGTTCTTC. Translation gives CASSPHPANEQFF.

The chain recombines TRBV9 with TRBJ2-3; tentative D call: TRBD2 (6 bases). Germline assignment: CDR1 SGDLS and CDR2 YYNGEE. Trimming took off 3 bases at V and 15 bases at J, with 20 bases between the two ends. The length of the CDR3 is 13 residues. This CDR3 reads CASSDQVGSSEYF. CDR3 coding DNA: TGTGCCAGCAGCGATCAGGTCGGGAGTTCTGAATATTTT.

The chain has TRBV4-1 and TRBJ2-7; D gene ambiguous. Germline loops: CDR1 MGHRA, CDR2 YSYEKL. The V end lost 0 bases, the J end lost 1 base, and 13 bases lay between the germline ends. The CDR3 covers 16 residues. This CDR3 reads CASSQDSQGYSYEQYF. As DNA, the CDR3 is TGCGCCAGCAGCCAAGATTCGCAAGGTTATTCCTACGAGCAGTACTTC.

The chain is built from TRBV27 and TRBJ2-1; D is undetermined. The germline V and J ends were trimmed by 1 base and 4 bases, with 14 bases remaining between them. This CDR3 comprises 16 residues. Germline CDR1 is MNHEY and CDR2 is SMNVEV (reference sequence). For the CDR3, the DNA is TGTGCCAGCAGTTTATTAGGTTCGGTGGTGTACAATGAGCAGTTCTTC. Translating it yields CASSLLGSVVYNEQFF.

This clone was found once. The chain uses TRBV21-1 and TRBJ2-4; TRBD2 is the table's D call and was not checked against the DNA. TRBV21-1 is given as a pseudogene. This CDR3 spans 14 amino acids. This CDR3 is CASSTREAKNIQYF. The CDR3 DNA sequence: TGTGCCAGCAGCACCCGAGAAGCCAAAAACATTCAGTACTTC.

This clone was picked up one time. The CDR3 DNA reads TGCGCCAGCAGCGCAGGGGGCGAATGGATGAACACTGAAGCTTTCTTT. This gives the protein CASSAGGEWMNTEAFF. The chain combines TRBV4-1 with TRBJ1-1; the match to TRBD1 covers 8 bases. Germline CDR1 is MGHRA and CDR2 is YSYEKL. The CDR3 length is 16 residues. J lost 0 bases, V lost 5 bases, and 8 bases had no gene match.